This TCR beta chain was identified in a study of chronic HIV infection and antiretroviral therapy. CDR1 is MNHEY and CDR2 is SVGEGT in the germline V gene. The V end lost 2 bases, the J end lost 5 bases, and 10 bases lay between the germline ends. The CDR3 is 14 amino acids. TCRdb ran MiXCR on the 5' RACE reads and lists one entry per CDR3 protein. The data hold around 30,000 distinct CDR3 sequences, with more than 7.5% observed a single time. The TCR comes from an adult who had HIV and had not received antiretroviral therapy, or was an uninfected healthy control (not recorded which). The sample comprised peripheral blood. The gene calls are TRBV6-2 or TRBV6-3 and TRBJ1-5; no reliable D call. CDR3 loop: CASSYGELDQPQHF. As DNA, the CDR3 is TGTGCCAGCAGTTACGGGGAGTTGGATCAGCCCCAGCATTTT.